Below are 27 T cell receptor beta chains sequenced from a single sample in a study of T cell repertoires in cytomegalovirus infection. These receptors have no known antigen. TCRdb called the reads again in MiXCR, with one record for every CDR3 protein. The data contain roughly 990,000 distinct CDR3 sequences, 25% to 40% of them seen just once; the ten biggest clones take up under 15%. Sample: cultured CD8+ T cells from PBMCs, taken from culture after CMV antigen stimulation. The receptor set was obtained from a human donor in good health (CMV status not recorded). Some clones in this sample may be carry-over from other donors' samples.

The genes are TRBV4-1 and TRBJ2-3, with D perhaps matching TRBD1 (6 bases). This CDR3 has 16 amino acids. V dropped 0 bases and J dropped 0 bases, with 10 bases sitting between them. Per the germline V gene, CDR1 is MGHRA and CDR2 is YSYEKL. CDR3 sequence: CASSQDSRGSTDTQYF. The CDR3, as DNA: TGCGCCAGCAGCCAAGATTCAAGGGGGAGCACAGATACGCAGTATTTT.

The chain recombines TRBV19 with TRBJ1-1; no firm D call. The CDR3 is 15 amino acids. V was shortened by 2 bases and J by 1 base, with 11 bases between the two germline ends. Germline lookup yields CDR1 LNHDA and CDR2 SQIVND (reference sequence). In DNA form, the CDR3 reads TGTGCCAGTAGTATACTCAGAGTGGCGAACACTGAAGCTTTCTTT. Translated, it gives CASSILRVANTEAFF.

A few counts support this clonotype. The V call is TRBV7-9, the J call TRBJ1-1; 7 bases line up with TRBD1. V dropped 3 bases and J dropped 12; count of bases not matched to a gene: 4. The CDR3 sequence is 11 residues long. From germline, CDR1 is SEHNR and CDR2 FQNEAQ (reference sequence). The CDR3 region has the DNA TGTGCCAGCAGCTTTGACAGGGACCCTTTCTTT. This gives the protein CASSFDRDPFF.

The rearrangement links TRBV7-9 to TRBJ2-5; D perhaps matches TRBD1 (6 bases). The CDR3 contains 14 residues. Germline assignment: CDR1 SEHNR and CDR2 FQNEAQ (reference sequence). V was trimmed by 7 bases and J by 7 bases, leaving 19 bases between them. CDR3 DNA: TGTGCCAGCAACCCCCGGGACAACGTAGGGACCCAGTACTTC. This encodes CASNPRDNVGTQYF.

The sample holds a few counts of this clonotype. V is TRBV27 and J is TRBJ1-2; D is possibly TRBD1 (5 bases). Trimming took off 0 bases at V and 5 bases at J, with 13 bases between the two ends. The CDR3 runs 15 residues. Germline lookup yields CDR1 MNHEY and CDR2 SMNVEV (reference sequence). The CDR3 region is CASSLSSGAGYGYTF. The CDR3 DNA reads as TGTGCCAGCAGTTTATCCAGTGGGGCGGGATATGGCTACACCTTC.

This clonotype was detected a few times. The J gene is TRBJ2-7, the V gene TRBV28; a weak D match, TRBD1 (6 bases). V was pared by 6 bases and J by 5 bases, with 20 bases between. The germline CDR1 and CDR2 sequences are MDHEN and SYDVKM. The CDR3 has 15 residues. CDR3 loop: CASSQLLAAGDEQYV. The CDR3 coding sequence is TGTGCCAGCAGCCAATTACTGGCCGCAGGGGACGAGCAGTACGTC.

Of note for this clonotype: A much larger clone differs by one base, so this may be a read error. V gene TRBV7-8 combines with J gene TRBJ2-2; D remains ambiguous. Germline V gene lookup returns CDR1 SGHVS and CDR2 FQNEAQ. The CDR3 covers 15 residues. The CDR3: CVSSSVDTNTGELFF. DNA for the CDR3: TGTGTCAGCAGCTCAGTAGATACGAACACCGGGGAGCTGTTTTTT.

This clonotype has only a few counts. The chain is built from TRBV6-5 and TRBJ1-2; 9 nucleotides line up with TRBD1. Trimming removed 3 bases from V and 8 bases from J; junction bases left unmatched: 4. The CDR3 loop spans 13 amino acids. CDR1 is MNHEY, CDR2 SVGAGI, per germline. The CDR3 reads CASSYNRGRGYTF. CDR3 nucleotide sequence: TGTGCCAGCAGTTATAACAGGGGGCGCGGCTACACCTTC.

V and J are TRBV14 and TRBJ1-2; 9 positions agree with TRBD1. The V gene end was trimmed by 3 bases and the J gene end by 8 bases; junction bases not matched to a gene: 7. There are 14 residues in the CDR3. The germline gives CDR1 SGHDN, CDR2 FVKESK. This CDR3 reads CASSQWTGEDGYTF. The CDR3 DNA reads TGTGCCAGCAGCCAGTGGACAGGGGAGGACGGCTACACCTTC.

This clonotype was detected a few times. The rearrangement joins TRBV7-9 to TRBJ1-4, with 9 bases matching TRBD1. CDR3 length equals 15 residues. Germline CDR1 is SEHNR and CDR2 is FQNEAQ (reference sequence). The ends lost 4 bases at V and 7 bases at J; junction bases unmatched: 7. In DNA, the CDR3 is TGTGCCAGCAGCTCGGGACAGGGCCTACGTGAAAAACTGTTTTTT. Protein sequence: CASSSGQGLREKLFF.

This clonotype was observed a few times. The chain has TRBV12-3 or TRBV12-4 and TRBJ2-1; possible D gene TRBD2, 6 bases. V was cut by 5 bases and J by 3 bases, with 11 bases left in between. This CDR3 region has 14 residues. DNA of the CDR3: TGTGCCAGCAGTGGACTAAGAAACTACAATGAGCAGTTCTTC. Translation gives CASSGLRNYNEQFF.

The rearrangement links TRBV20-1 to TRBJ1-2; maybe TRBD1 (5 bases). CDR3 size: 13 residues. Trimming removed 1 base at V and 3 bases at J, with 9 bases between. In germline, CDR1 is DFQATT, CDR2 SNEGSKA (reference sequence). The CDR3 loop reads CSARAAGDYGYTF. CDR3 sequence (DNA): TGCAGTGCTAGAGCTGCGGGGGACTATGGCTACACCTTC.

The sample holds many counts of this clonotype. This sequence joins TRBV27 and TRBJ1-1; D is undetermined. The CDR3 consists of 14 residues. Trimming took off 4 bases at V and 1 base at J, with 10 bases between the two ends. Germline lookup yields CDR1 MNHEY and CDR2 SMNVEV (reference sequence). The CDR3 region is CASSSNPRNTEAFF. For the CDR3, the DNA is TGTGCCAGCAGTTCCAACCCCAGGAACACTGAAGCTTTCTTT.

The table lists this clonotype with a few counts. V is TRBV4-3 and J is TRBJ1-6; no reliable D call. In germline, CDR1 is LGHNA, CDR2 YSLEER. This CDR3 is built from 14 residues. V was pared by 1 base and J by 1 base, with 2 bases between. DNA of the CDR3: TGCGCCAGCAGCCAAGGTTCCTATAATTCACCCCTCCACTTT. Amino acid sequence: CASSQGSYNSPLHF.

This clonotype was seen ten or more times. This chain uses TRBV12-5 with TRBJ2-3; TRBD2 matches 14 bases. CDR1 is LGHNT and CDR2 is FRNRAP in the germline V gene. The CDR3 totals 17 residues. Losses at the gene ends were 3 bases for V and 0 bases for J; bases not matched to a gene: 2. The CDR3 protein is CASGFGLAGGSTDTQYF. The CDR3 nucleotides read TGTGCTAGTGGTTTCGGACTAGCGGGGGGTAGCACAGATACGCAGTATTTT. Complete variable domain (other parts from reference TRBV12-5 and TRBJ2-3): DARVTQTPRHKVTEMGQEVTMRCQPILGHNTVFWYRQTMMQGLELLAYFRNRAPLDDSGMPKDRFSAEMPDATLATLKIQPSEPRDSAVYFCASGFGLAGGSTDTQYFGPGTRLTVL.

In its sample, this clonotype was seen a few times. This sequence joins TRBV6-1 and TRBJ1-4; D is undetermined. V lost 3 bases, J lost 0 bases, and 14 bases lay in between. The CDR3 is 17 amino acids. CDR1 and CDR2 from the germline V gene are MNHNS and SASEGT. CDR3 protein: CASSDLGHPSTNEKLFF. CDR3 coding DNA: TGTGCCAGCAGTGATCTCGGGCATCCTTCAACTAATGAAAAACTGTTTTTT.

This clonotype was detected a few times. The chain has TRBV27 and TRBJ2-1; D possibly corresponds to TRBD1 (6 bases). Germline CDR1 reads MNHEY; CDR2 reads SMNVEV (reference sequence). This CDR3 region has 15 residues. Trimming took off 7 bases at V and 0 bases at J, with 13 bases between the two ends. CDR3 DNA: TGTGCCAGCACCGGGACAATATTCTCCTACAATGAGCAGTTCTTC. Translation gives CASTGTIFSYNEQFF.

The rearrangement joins TRBV27 to TRBJ2-3; possibly TRBD1 for D (6 bases). Trimming stripped 7 bases from V and 6 bases from J, with 17 bases between. Per the germline V gene, CDR1 is MNHEY and CDR2 is SMNVEV (reference sequence). The CDR3 has 14 amino acids. CDR3 sequence: CASTSSQGFDTQYF. DNA for the CDR3: TGTGCCAGCACCAGCTCTCAGGGGTTTGATACGCAGTATTTT.

The gene calls are TRBV6-2 or TRBV6-3 and TRBJ1-2; no firm D call. This CDR3 has 17 amino acids. In germline, CDR1 is MNHEY, CDR2 SVGEGT. The V and J ends lost 0 bases and 4 bases respectively, with 18 bases between them. The CDR3 nucleotides are TGTGCCAGCAGTTACTCGAGATTTACAGATTTTACCTATGGCTACACCTTC. Protein product: CASSYSRFTDFTYGYTF.

The V gene is TRBV5-1, the J gene TRBJ1-2; a possible D gene is TRBD1 (6 bases). The CDR3 spans 15 residues. The germline gives CDR1 SGHRS, CDR2 YFSETQ. V was pared by 1 base and J by 8 bases, with 18 bases between. As DNA, the CDR3 is TGCGCCAGCAGCTTGCGGGGACGGGGGGCGCGCGGCTACACCTTC. Translating gives CASSLRGRGARGYTF.

There are a few counts of this clonotype. The chain employs TRBV27 and TRBJ1-5, with D possibly matching TRBD1 (5 bases). The CDR3 extends over 14 amino acids. From germline, CDR1 is MNHEY and CDR2 SMNVEV (reference sequence). Trimming took off 3 bases at V and 5 bases at J, with 11 bases between the two ends. CDR3 DNA: TGTGCCAGCAGTTTCGGAGGGGAGGATCAGCCCCAGCATTTT. Translation gives CASSFGGEDQPQHF.

The DNA for the CDR3 is TGTGCCAGCACCAGAGGAGGCGATATTGGCTACACCTTC. The encoded protein is CASTRGGDIGYTF. V and J are TRBV5-5 and TRBJ1-2; D not resolved. Trimming shortened V by 6 bases and J by 7 bases, and 16 bases separated the two germline ends. Germline CDR1 reads SGHKS; CDR2 reads YYEKEE (reference sequence). The CDR3 sequence is 13 residues long.

This chain's CDR3 is CASSRSGLWTLQRETQYF. In DNA form, the CDR3 reads TGTGCCAGCAGCCGGTCGGGACTCTGGACGCTGCAAAGAGAGACCCAGTACTTC. The V gene is TRBV14, the J gene TRBJ2-5; weak D call: TRBD2 (6 bases). Germline CDR1 is SGHDN and CDR2 is FVKESK. Trimming cost V 4 bases and J 4 bases, with 25 bases left between them. The CDR3 has 18 amino acids.

V gene TRBV24-1 combines with J gene TRBJ2-3; D perhaps matches TRBD2 (6 bases). The germline V gene encodes CDR1 KGHDR and CDR2 SFDVKD. The CDR3 is made up of 15 amino acids. The V and J ends lost 9 bases and 4 bases respectively, with 19 bases between them. DNA for the CDR3: TGTGCCACCTCTGGCGGAGGGTTCCCTCCAGATACGCAGTATTTT. Translating it yields CATSGGGFPPDTQYF.

This sequence joins TRBV19 and TRBJ2-1; no definite D call. Germline V CDR1 and CDR2: LNHDA, SQIVND (reference sequence). V lost 4 bases to trimming and J lost 4 bases, with 5 bases between them. This CDR3 is 12 amino acids long. CDR3 coding DNA: TGTGCCAGTAGTAAGGAATACAATGAGCAGTTCTTC. Protein product: CASSKEYNEQFF.

This clonotype turned up a few times. The V gene is TRBV27, the J gene TRBJ2-6; a weak D match, TRBD1 (6 bases). V was cut by 2 bases and J by 3 bases, with 8 bases left in between. This CDR3 comprises 15 residues. CDR1 MNHEY and CDR2 SMNVEV come from the germline V gene (reference sequence). DNA of the CDR3: TGTGCCAGCAGTTTAAGACAGGTTGGGGCCAACGTCCTGACTTTC. This gives the protein CASSLRQVGANVLTF.

The rearrangement uses TRBV7-6 and TRBJ1-5; D ambiguous. Germline CDR1 is SGHVS and CDR2 is FNYEAQ. Trimming pared 7 bases from V and 4 bases from J, leaving 17 bases between. The CDR3 sequence is 15 residues long. The CDR3 DNA sequence: TGTGCCAGCACCCAAAGGTTGGGCCCAAATCAGCCCCAGCATTTT. Its protein is CASTQRLGPNQPQHF.